Following are 19 T cell receptor beta chains from one sample sequenced in a study of blood T cell repertoires in COVID-19. Sequencing was performed with immunoSEQ multiplex PCR; in TCRdb, only in-frame clones are kept and a portion is missing. The profile shows fewer than 250,000 clones, about 91% of them singletons. Sequencing was carried out using peripheral blood. Receptor source: a man under 40 with acute or convalescent COVID-19.

The genes are TRBV6-5 and TRBJ2-2; D is undetermined. The CDR3 spans 16 residues. Germline CDR1 reads MNHEY; CDR2 reads SVGAGI. Trimming removed 2 bases from V and 4 bases from J, with 14 bases in between. CDR3 region: CASSYESPGGTGELFF. CDR3 in DNA: TGTGCCAGCAGTTACGAGAGTCCTGGCGGCACCGGGGAGCTGTTTTTT.

This clone appeared a few times. The chain uses TRBV5-1 and TRBJ2-2, with a weak D call TRBD1 (5 bases). CDR1 is SGHRS and CDR2 is YFSETQ in the germline V gene. Trimming removed 0 bases from V and 3 bases from J, with 6 bases in between. The CDR3 is 14 amino acids. CDR3 sequence reads: CASSLGQYTGELFF. The CDR3 DNA sequence: TGCGCCAGCAGCTTGGGACAGTACACCGGGGAGCTGTTTTTT.

V gene TRBV7-9 combines with J gene TRBJ2-1; 8 bases map to TRBD2. The CDR3 totals 18 residues. CDR1 is SEHNR and CDR2 is FQNEAQ in the germline V gene (reference sequence). V trimming: 5 bases; J trimming: 3 bases; junction bases outside the gene matches: 15. CDR3 amino acids: CASSRGGTGLADYNEQFF. In nucleotides, the CDR3 is TGTGCCAGCAGCCGGGGGGGAACCGGACTAGCAGACTACAATGAGCAGTTCTTC. Full variable domain (rest looked up from reference TRBV7-9 and TRBJ2-1): DTGVSQNPRHKITKRGQNVTFRCDPISEHNRLYWYRQTLGQGPEFLTYFQNEAQLEKSRLLSDRFSAERPKGSFSTLEIQRTEQGDSAMYLCASSRGGTGLADYNEQFFGPGTRLTVL.

This chain links TRBV7-8 with TRBJ1-2; 7 nucleotides agree with TRBD1. CDR1 and CDR2 (germline): SGHVS, FQNEAQ. V dropped 6 bases and J dropped 2; count of bases not matched to a gene: 6. CDR3 length: 14 amino acids. CDR3 bases: TGTGCCAGCAGGTCGGACAGGACCAACTATGGCTACACCTTC. Protein: CASRSDRTNYGYTF.

The chain recombines TRBV19 with TRBJ1-5, with TRBD1 identical over 7 bases. The CDR3 contains 13 residues. Germline lookup yields CDR1 LNHDA and CDR2 SQIVND (reference sequence). J was trimmed by 7 bases and V by 7 bases; bases with no gene match: 7. The CDR3 DNA reads TGTGCCAGTACCCAGGGGGTCGGACAGCCCCAGCATTTT. It is translated as CASTQGVGQPQHF.

The J gene is TRBJ2-1, the V gene TRBV20-1; D is ambiguous. The length of the CDR3 is 11 residues. Germline CDR1 and CDR2: DFQATT and SNEGSKA (reference sequence). V lost 6 bases to trimming and J lost 8 bases, with 11 bases between them. DNA for the CDR3: TGCAGTGCCCTGCGAGGCTATGAGCAGTTCTTC. This codes for CSALRGYEQFF.

The chain combines TRBV2 with TRBJ2-6, with D uncertain. CDR3 size: 13 residues. Germline CDR1 SNHLY, CDR2 FYNNEI. Trimming took 11 bases from V and 0 from J, leaving 8 bases between them. The CDR3 loop reads CAFRSSGANVLTF. The DNA of the CDR3 is TGTGCCTTTAGGAGCTCTGGGGCCAACGTCCTGACTTTC.

The chain combines TRBV5-6 with TRBJ2-7; 9 nucleotides align to TRBD1. The V and J ends lost 1 base and 6 bases, in that order; junction bases with no gene match: 8. CDR1 is SGHDT, CDR2 YYEEEE, per germline. The CDR3 length is 15 residues. CDR3 coding DNA: TGTGCCAGCAGCTTGTTAGGACAGGGGTATCGCGAGCAGTACTTC. Its protein is CASSLLGQGYREQYF.

The chain has TRBV3-1 (or the pseudogene TRBV3-2) and TRBJ2-3; 10 bases match TRBD2. Germline V CDR1 and CDR2: LGHDT, YNNKEL (reference sequence). The CDR3 is 16 amino acids. The trim removed 5 bases at V and 7 bases at J, leaving 12 bases unmatched. CDR3 sequence (DNA): TGTGCCAGCAGCGCACTCAGAGCGGGGGGGCCCTATACGCAGTATTTT. Its protein is CASSALRAGGPYTQYF.

The chain uses TRBV28 and TRBJ1-2; D perhaps matches TRBD1 (6 bases). Trimming shortened V by 7 bases and J by 5 bases, and 23 bases separated the two germline ends. The germline V gene has CDR1 MDHEN and CDR2 SYDVKM. The CDR3 covers 16 residues. This CDR3 is CASITPGRGGDYGYTF. The CDR3 coding sequence is TGTGCCAGCATTACTCCCGGTAGGGGGGGCGATTATGGCTACACCTTC.

The J gene is TRBJ1-1, the V gene TRBV30, with a weak D call TRBD1 (5 bases). Trimming cost V 1 base and J 0 bases, with 12 bases left between them. Germline assignment: CDR1 GTSNPN and CDR2 SVGIG (reference sequence). The CDR3 is 15 amino acids. This chain's CDR3 is CAWSAYRYMNTEAFF. In DNA, the CDR3 is TGTGCCTGGAGTGCATACAGGTACATGAACACTGAAGCTTTCTTT.

In its sample, this clone was seen a few times. The chain is built from TRBV10-3 and TRBJ1-2, with 9 bases lining up with TRBD1. This CDR3 spans 15 amino acids. V was clipped by 3 bases and J by 3 bases; unmatched bases: 5. Germline V CDR1 and CDR2: ENHRY, SYGVKD. Here the CDR3 reads CAISDQTGGDYGYTF. Here the CDR3 DNA reads TGTGCCATCAGTGACCAGACAGGGGGAGACTATGGCTACACCTTC.

The genes are TRBV29-1 and TRBJ2-2, with 7 bases aligning to TRBD2. V lost 8 bases and J lost 1; bases outside the gene matches: 13. The CDR3 has 16 residues. In germline, CDR1 is SQVTM, CDR2 ANQGSEA. The CDR3 DNA reads as TGCAGCTCTTGGTTGCTAGCGGAGATGAACACCGGGGAGCTGTTTTTT. Amino acids: CSSWLLAEMNTGELFF.

The V and J genes are TRBV5-1 and TRBJ1-2; 9 bases agree with TRBD1. The CDR3 is 17 residues long. Trimming at V came to 4 bases and at J to 1 base, leaving 11 bases not matched to a gene. Germline V gene lookup returns CDR1 SGHRS and CDR2 YFSETQ. CDR3 sequence reads: CASSGNRDRDLNYGYTF. Here the CDR3 DNA reads TGCGCCAGCAGCGGGAACCGGGACAGGGACCTTAACTATGGCTACACCTTC.

The chain links TRBV7-3 to TRBJ2-1; D remains ambiguous. Germline V gene sequence: CDR1 SGHTA, CDR2 FQGTGA. V lost 3 bases and J 7 bases, leaving 10 bases between the germline ends. This CDR3 has 13 residues. In DNA form, the CDR3 reads TGTGCCAGCAGCTTGGGCTTAACGAATGAGCAGTTCTTC. This sequence encodes CASSLGLTNEQFF.

The chain joins TRBV5-6 to TRBJ1-5, with 8 positions matching TRBD1. The length of the CDR3 is 17 residues. V shed 1 base, J shed 5 bases, and the junction held 11 bases outside the gene matches. Germline CDR1 and CDR2: SGHDT and YYEEEE. The CDR3 spells CASSLYLGTGVDQPQHF. The CDR3 nucleotides are TGTGCCAGCAGCTTGTATTTAGGGACAGGCGTGGATCAGCCCCAGCATTTT.

The chain has TRBV10-3 and TRBJ2-1; 8 bases fit TRBD2. With 1 base clipped from V and 10 bases from J, the junction kept 12 bases outside the gene matches. Germline values: CDR1 ENHRY, CDR2 SYGVKD. This CDR3 has 16 amino acids. CDR3 nucleotide sequence: TGTGCCATCAGTGAGTACGGGGGGGACGGTCTCAACGAGCAGTTCTTC. Translating gives CAISEYGGDGLNEQFF.

This clone showed up just once. This sequence joins TRBV7-9 and TRBJ2-1; a weak D match, TRBD1 (6 bases). Per germline, CDR1 SEHNR and CDR2 FQNEAQ (reference sequence). This CDR3 is built from 12 residues. V lost 5 bases, J lost 8 bases, and 10 bases lay in between. The CDR3 nucleotides are TGTGCCAGCAGCGCACAGGGCGATGAGCAGTTCTTC. Its protein is CASSAQGDEQFF.

V gene TRBV19 combines with J gene TRBJ2-1; 9 bases agree with TRBD1. With V trimmed by 8 bases and J by 9 bases, 11 bases remained unmatched. This CDR3 region has 14 residues. Germline CDR1 is LNHDA and CDR2 is SQIVND (reference sequence). CDR3 nucleotide sequence: TGTGCCAGTCAGCCGGGACAGGGCATATCTGAGCAGTTCTTC. It yields the protein CASQPGQGISEQFF.